This is a list of T cell receptor beta chains from one sample in a study of T cell changes during pregnancy in multiple sclerosis. Only in-frame clones appear in the TCRdb table, and some are missing; sequencing was by immunoSEQ multiplex PCR. The sample lists 88,000 or so clones, about 90% seen once, with more than 1.4% in the top ten. The source material was peripheral blood, sampled before pregnancy. The receptors shown here come from a female donor with multiple sclerosis, enrolled in a pregnancy study. The CDR3 runs from the conserved cysteine through the conserved F or W. A D gene is named only where the DNA matches it firmly. Clone size is not always given. Where it is, it says once, few, many or a class for expanded clones.

DNA: TGTGCCAGCAGCCAAAGACCTTTAGCGGGGAGCCCCTACGAGCAGTACTTC
CDR3: CASSQRPLAGSPYEQYF
D: TRBD2
length: 17
V: TRBV4-2
size: NA
J: TRBJ2-7

DNA: TGTGCCAGCAGAAGGGAGGGGAGCACTGAAGCTTTCTTT
CDR3: CASRREGSTEAFF
D: NA
length: 13
V: TRBV2
size: NA
J: TRBJ1-1

DNA: TGTGCCAGTAGTATGAAGGGGAACTCCTACAATGAGCAGTTCTTC
CDR3: CASSMKGNSYNEQFF
D: NA
length: 15
V: TRBV19
size: NA
J: TRBJ2-1

DNA: TGTGCCAGTAGTATGAGGGGGCACGGCTATGGCTACACCTTC
CDR3: CASSMRGHGYGYTF
D: TRBD1
length: 14
V: TRBV19
size: NA
J: TRBJ1-2

DNA: TGTGCCAGCAGTGAAGAAGGACTAGCGGGGGACTACCAAGAGACCCAGTACTTC
CDR3: CASSEEGLAGDYQETQYF
D: TRBD2
length: 18
V: TRBV2
size: NA
J: TRBJ2-5

DNA: TGTGCCAGCTCACCTTCGGGGGGGAATCAGCCCCAGCATTTT
CDR3: CASSPSGGNQPQHF
D: NA
length: 14
V: TRBV18
size: NA
J: TRBJ1-5

DNA: TGTGCCATCAGTGCCGGGACTAGCTCCTACAATGAGCAGTTCTTC
CDR3: CAISAGTSSYNEQFF
D: TRBD2
length: 15
V: TRBV10-3
size: NA
J: TRBJ2-1

DNA: TGTGCCAGCAGCTTAGGCCTAGCGGACACCTACGAGCAGTACTTC
CDR3: CASSLGLADTYEQYF
D: TRBD2
length: 15
V: TRBV7-2
size: NA
J: TRBJ2-7

DNA: TGTGCCAGCACCCAAGGGCGGGGGGCGGAGGGCTACACCTTC
CDR3: CASTQGRGAEGYTF
D: NA
length: 14
V: TRBV4-2
size: NA
J: TRBJ1-2

DNA: TGTGCCAGCAGTTACCGAGTCGCTACAGGGAACGAGCAGTACTTC
CDR3: CASSYRVATGNEQYF
D: NA
length: 15
V: TRBV6-5
size: NA
J: TRBJ2-7

DNA: TGTGCCAGCAGGCCGACCGGGACAGGTCGTGGCTACACCTTC
CDR3: CASRPTGTGRGYTF
D: TRBD1
length: 14
V: TRBV27
size: NA
J: TRBJ1-2

DNA: TGCGCCAGCAGCACCCCCCAGGGTAGGATGAGGGAGCAGTACTTC
CDR3: CASSTPQGRMREQYF
D: NA
length: 15
V: TRBV5-1
size: NA
J: TRBJ2-7

DNA: TGCGCCAGCAGTTTCACATTAATGAACACTGAAGCTTTCTTT
CDR3: CASSFTLMNTEAFF
D: NA
length: 14
V: TRBV10-2
size: NA
J: TRBJ1-1

DNA: TGCGCCAGCAGCTTAAATCCGGGACAGGGAATCTATGGCTACACCTTC
CDR3: CASSLNPGQGIYGYTF
D: TRBD1
length: 16
V: TRBV5-1
size: NA
J: TRBJ1-2

DNA: TGCGCCAGCAGCTTGTGGATAGCAGGGTTCAATGAGCAGTTCTTC
CDR3: CASSLWIAGFNEQFF
D: NA
length: 15
V: TRBV5-1
size: NA
J: TRBJ2-1

DNA: TGTGCCACTGGACAGACGATGAACACTGAAGCTTTCTTT
CDR3: CATGQTMNTEAFF
D: NA
length: 13
V: TRBV7-9
size: NA
J: TRBJ1-1

DNA: TGTGCCAGCAGTTATATATCCCCCAGCTCTGGAAACACCATATATTTT
CDR3: CASSYISPSSGNTIYF
D: NA
length: 16
V: TRBV6-6
size: NA
J: TRBJ1-3

DNA: TGTGCCAGCAGCGTAGGGAGACAGGGGGGCAATTCACCCCTCCACTTT
CDR3: CASSVGRQGGNSPLHF
D: TRBD1
length: 16
V: TRBV9
size: NA
J: TRBJ1-6

DNA: TGTGCCAGCAGCTCCGCCAGCGGGCGTTACTACGAGCAGTACTTC
CDR3: CASSSASGRYYEQYF
D: NA
length: 15
V: TRBV7-9
size: NA
J: TRBJ2-7

DNA: TGTGCCAGCTCACGAACGATAACACTAGGGACAGGCGGAAACACCATATATTTT
CDR3: CASSRTITLGTGGNTIYF
D: TRBD1
length: 18
V: TRBV18
size: NA
J: TRBJ1-3

DNA: TGTGCCAGCAGCGTAGCTACCTACAATGAGCAGTTCTTC
CDR3: CASSVATYNEQFF
D: NA
length: 13
V: TRBV9
size: NA
J: TRBJ2-1

DNA: TGTGCCAGCAGCTTAGGTACCTCCGGGTTGGATACGCAGTATTTT
CDR3: CASSLGTSGLDTQYF
D: NA
length: 15
V: TRBV7-6
size: NA
J: TRBJ2-3

DNA: TGTGCCAGCAGCGAGACTAGCGGGGGCGACCAAGAGACCCAGTACTTC
CDR3: CASSETSGGDQETQYF
D: TRBD2
length: 16
V: TRBV2
size: once
J: TRBJ2-5

DNA: TGTGCCAGCAGCTTTGCTGACAGGGGGCACGGCTACACCTTC
CDR3: CASSFADRGHGYTF
D: TRBD1
length: 14
V: TRBV7-9
size: NA
J: TRBJ1-2

DNA: TGTGCCAGTAGTACAGAACAGGGAACTGGGGCCAACGTCCTGACTTTC
CDR3: CASSTEQGTGANVLTF
D: NA
length: 16
V: TRBV19
size: NA
J: TRBJ2-6

DNA: TGTGCCAGCAGAGAGGGCGAGAACACTGAAGCTTTCTTT
CDR3: CASREGENTEAFF
D: NA
length: 13
V: TRBV2
size: NA
J: TRBJ1-1

DNA: TGCAGCGTTGACACAGGGTGGTATGAGCAGTTCTTC
CDR3: CSVDTGWYEQFF
D: NA
length: 12
V: TRBV29-1
size: NA
J: TRBJ2-1

DNA: TGTGCCAGCAGAAACCGAAAACCGGGACTCGGGACAGATACGCAGTATTTT
CDR3: CASRNRKPGLGTDTQYF
D: NA
length: 17
V: TRBV5-8
size: NA
J: TRBJ2-3

DNA: TGTGCCAGTAATTTACAGGGCCTTAATGAAAAACTGTTTTTT
CDR3: CASNLQGLNEKLFF
D: NA
length: 14
V: TRBV19
size: once
J: TRBJ1-4

DNA: TGCGCCAGCAGCCCGCCAGGGGGCGATGAAAAACTGTTTTTT
CDR3: CASSPPGGDEKLFF
D: TRBD1
length: 14
V: TRBV5-1
size: once
J: TRBJ1-4

DNA: TGTGCCAGCAGTTACCCAGGACAGGGGAACACTGAAGCTTTCTTT
CDR3: CASSYPGQGNTEAFF
D: TRBD1
length: 15
V: TRBV6-6
size: NA
J: TRBJ1-1

DNA: TGCGCCAGCAGCCAAGATTCGTCAGGGGTGACCTACAATGAGCAGTTCTTC
CDR3: CASSQDSSGVTYNEQFF
D: NA
length: 17
V: TRBV4-1
size: NA
J: TRBJ2-1

DNA: TGTGCCAGCAAGGGAGAATCGATCGCGGCGTATGGCTACACCTTC
CDR3: CASKGESIAAYGYTF
D: NA
length: 15
V: TRBV6-5
size: NA
J: TRBJ1-2

DNA: TGTGCTAGTGGTTTACCGGACAGACACGCGACCTTC
CDR3: CASGLPDRHATF
D: NA
length: 12
V: TRBV12-5
size: NA
J: TRBJ1-2

DNA: TGTGCCAGCAGTAGTACGTGGCCTAACTATGGCTACACCTTC
CDR3: CASSSTWPNYGYTF
D: NA
length: 14
V: TRBV27
size: once
J: TRBJ1-2

DNA: TGTGCCAGCAGTTACTCGGGGGGACCTGAAGCTTTCTTT
CDR3: CASSYSGGPEAFF
D: NA
length: 13
V: TRBV6-5
size: NA
J: TRBJ1-1

DNA: TGTGCCAGCAGCTTAGCTGCACACCGCACAGATACGCAGTATTTT
CDR3: CASSLAAHRTDTQYF
D: NA
length: 15
V: TRBV11-2
size: NA
J: TRBJ2-3

DNA: TGTGCCACCAGCAAAACGACAGATCAGCCCCAGCATTTT
CDR3: CATSKTTDQPQHF
D: NA
length: 13
V: TRBV15
size: NA
J: TRBJ1-5

DNA: TGTGCCAGCAGCCCACAGGGGGCTGTGGTCACCGGGGAGCTGTTTTTT
CDR3: CASSPQGAVVTGELFF
D: TRBD1
length: 16
V: TRBV7-6
size: NA
J: TRBJ2-2

DNA: TGTGCCAGCAGCTTCTTCGGAGATACGCAGTATTTT
CDR3: CASSFFGDTQYF
D: NA
length: 12
V: TRBV11-2
size: NA
J: TRBJ2-3

DNA: TGTGCCAGTACCTACACCGGGACAGTAGGTCAGCCCCAGCATTTT
CDR3: CASTYTGTVGQPQHF
D: TRBD1
length: 15
V: TRBV19
size: NA
J: TRBJ1-5

DNA: TGTGCCAGCAGCTTAACAGGGAATATAGATACGCAGTATTTT
CDR3: CASSLTGNIDTQYF
D: NA
length: 14
V: TRBV11-3
size: NA
J: TRBJ2-3

DNA: TGTGCCAGCAGTTCGGACAGCCTCACTGAAGCTTTCTTT
CDR3: CASSSDSLTEAFF
D: NA
length: 13
V: TRBV6-5
size: NA
J: TRBJ1-1

DNA: TGTGCCAGCAGTTTACTAGCGGGGGCCGGGGATACGCAGTATTTT
CDR3: CASSLLAGAGDTQYF
D: TRBD2
length: 15
V: TRBV27
size: NA
J: TRBJ2-3

DNA: TGTGCCAGCTCACCGGGGGCCAGACCCTACGAGCAGTACTTC
CDR3: CASSPGARPYEQYF
D: NA
length: 14
V: TRBV18
size: NA
J: TRBJ2-7

DNA: TGTGCCAGCAGTTACGAGGCCGTCTCCTATAATTCACCCCTCCACTTT
CDR3: CASSYEAVSYNSPLHF
D: NA
length: 16
V: TRBV6-6
size: NA
J: TRBJ1-6